Presented here are 9 T cell receptor beta chains from one specimen sequenced in a study of shared clonotypes between healthy human individuals. Profiled with immunoSEQ multiplex PCR; TCRdb holds only in-frame clones, not every one. The sample yields roughly 700,000 clones, approximately 74% seen once. Sequenced input: memory CD4+ T cells sorted from blood. The subset denotes: CD45RA-negative fraction. The receptors were gathered from a woman aged 25 to 39 in good health.

For this clone: A read error may produce the germline difference seen at one junction end. The rearrangement joins TRBV2 to TRBJ1-3, with a weak D call TRBD1 (6 bases). The CDR3 length is 13 residues. CDR1 SNHLY and CDR2 FYNNEI come from the germline V gene. CDR3 coding DNA: TGTGCCGGCAGTGAAAGGGGGGGATACACCATATATTTT. Amino acids: CAGSERGGYTIYF. The full variable domain, with the rest looked up from reference TRBV2 and TRBJ1-3, is EPEVTQTPSHQVTQMGQEVILRCVPISNHLYFYWYRQILGQKVEFLVSFYNNEISEKSEIFDDQFSVERPDGSNFTLKIRSTKLEDSAMYFCAGSERGGYTIYFGEGSWLTVV.

The gene calls are TRBV28 and TRBJ2-7; 7 nucleotides line up with TRBD1. Looked up from germline, CDR1 is MDHEN and CDR2 is SYDVKM. The junction had 8 bases not matched to a gene; V was cut back by 3 bases and J by 6 bases. The CDR3 has 14 amino acids. The CDR3 loop reads CASSFPDRVSEQYF. Here the CDR3 DNA reads TGTGCCAGCAGTTTTCCAGACAGGGTCAGCGAGCAGTACTTC.

The chain combines TRBV4-1 with TRBJ2-7; D call uncertain. The CDR3 has 16 amino acids. In germline, CDR1 is MGHRA, CDR2 YSYEKL. V dropped 2 bases and J dropped 0 bases, with 14 bases sitting between them. The CDR3 coding sequence is TGCGCCAGCAGCCAACTGGACCGCTCCCGCTCCTACGAGCAGTACTTC. Its translation: CASSQLDRSRSYEQYF.

CDR3 sequence (DNA): TGTGCCAGCAGTTACGGAGGGACTGGGGCCAACGTCCTGACTTTC. It translates to CASSYGGTGANVLTF. The chain combines TRBV6-5 with TRBJ2-6, with D possibly matching TRBD2 (6 bases). Germline assignment: CDR1 MNHEY and CDR2 SVGAGI. The V and J ends lost 2 bases and 2 bases respectively, with 7 bases between them. The CDR3 contains 15 residues.

A remark on this clone: Other DNA sequences in the same sample also yield this CDR3. CDR3 DNA: TGTGCCAGCAGCCCCAGGGACACCGGGGAGCTGTTTTTT. Its protein product is CASSPRDTGELFF. The rearrangement joins TRBV9 to TRBJ2-2; weak D call: TRBD1 (5 bases). CDR1 and CDR2 from the germline V gene are SGDLS and YYNGEE. CDR3 length: 13 amino acids. The V gene lost 4 bases and the J gene lost 3 bases, with 7 bases spanning the gap.

The rearrangement joins TRBV19 to TRBJ2-1, with 12 nucleotides matching TRBD2. J was trimmed by 8 bases and V by 3 bases; bases with no gene match: 5. Per the germline V gene, CDR1 is LNHDA and CDR2 is SQIVND (reference sequence). This CDR3 contains 15 residues. The CDR3: CASSILAGGRHEQFF. In DNA, the CDR3 is TGTGCCAGTAGTATTCTAGCGGGAGGGCGACATGAGCAGTTCTTC.

The CDR3 bases are TGTGCCAGCAGCCCAAGACATTCCGGGACTGGATCCTACAATGAGCAGTTCTTC. The encoded protein is CASSPRHSGTGSYNEQFF. The rearrangement links TRBV9 to TRBJ2-1, with D maybe TRBD2 (6 bases). This CDR3 contains 18 residues. CDR1 is SGDLS and CDR2 is YYNGEE in the germline V gene. Trimming stripped 4 bases from V and 1 base from J, with 21 bases between.

Of note for this clone: Other DNA sequences in this specimen translate into the identical CDR3. The chain joins TRBV5-1 to TRBJ2-1; D is uncertain. Germline CDR1 is SGHRS and CDR2 is YFSETQ. The CDR3 loop spans 15 amino acids. Trimming pared 1 base from V and 2 bases from J, leaving 10 bases between. The CDR3 nucleotides read TGCGCCAGCAGCTTGTCCTCTGGGGCCTACAATGAGCAGTTCTTC. Translation gives CASSLSSGAYNEQFF.

The V gene is TRBV28, the J gene TRBJ2-6; possibly TRBD1 for D (6 bases). CDR1 is MDHEN, CDR2 SYDVKM, per germline. Trimming stripped 2 bases from V and 0 bases from J, with 14 bases between. There are 18 residues in the CDR3. The CDR3 loop reads CASSLNAGDFSGANVLTF. The CDR3 DNA follows: TGTGCCAGCAGTTTAAACGCAGGGGATTTCTCTGGGGCCAACGTCCTGACTTTC.